The present T cell receptor (beta chain) was sequenced within a study of T cells after posttransplantation cyclophosphamide. About this clone itself: Its antigen is currently unknown.

Study findings and constraints: Later post-transplant blood repertoires were often dominated by donor CD8+ memory clones. Recipient CMV seropositivity and CMV reactivation strongly tracked TRB clonality.

CDR3 size: 13 residues. CDR1 and CDR2 from the germline V gene are GTSNPN and SVGIG (reference sequence). V dropped 4 bases and J dropped 7 bases, with 17 bases sitting between them. Sequencing used immunoSEQ multiplex PCR; TCRdb keeps in-frame clones, though not all of them. This sample carries about 46,000 clones, roughly nine tenths of them seen once, and the ten largest clones take 3% to 3.5%. The TCR comes from a woman aged 45-65 years in good health and a related stem cell transplant donor. The sequenced sample consisted of PBMCs. The chain combines TRBV30 with TRBJ2-7, with D uncertain. For the CDR3, the DNA is TGTGCCTGGACGGCCTCCGGGTACGGGGAGCAGTACTTC. Encoded protein: CAWTASGYGEQYF.